These 27 T cell receptor beta chains were all obtained from the same sample, sequenced in a study of T cells after yellow fever vaccination. TCRdb re-called the 5' RACE reads through MiXCR, storing one row per CDR3 protein. The repertoire holds a few hundred thousand distinct CDR3 sequences, with under 20% as singletons. Specimen: PBMCs, collected before the yellow fever booster vaccination. The receptors originated from a man aged 18 to 35 who received the YFV17D yellow fever vaccine.

The chain has TRBV24-1 and TRBJ2-3; the match to TRBD2 covers 7 bases. The CDR3 sequence is 18 residues long. With 7 bases clipped from V and 2 bases from J, the junction kept 17 bases outside the gene matches. From germline, CDR1 is KGHDR and CDR2 SFDVKD. DNA for the CDR3: TGTGCCACCAGCCCCCGAGCGGGGCACCTTGGACCCACAGATACGCAGTATTTT. The encoded protein is CATSPRAGHLGPTDTQYF.

This clonotype was detected only a few times. The chain joins TRBV7-2 to TRBJ1-1, with D unclear. V lost 5 bases and J lost 6, with 13 bases in between. CDR1 and CDR2 from the germline V gene are SGHTA and FQGNSA. This CDR3 is 13 amino acids long. The CDR3: CASSQTPRAEAFF. The CDR3 region has the DNA TGTGCCAGCAGCCAGACTCCGCGGGCTGAAGCTTTCTTT.

The chain is built from TRBV10-3 and TRBJ1-5, with no clear D. The CDR3 has 13 residues. CDR1 is ENHRY and CDR2 is SYGVKD in the germline V gene. The V end was cut by 5 bases, the J end by 0 bases, with 5 bases between. CDR3 residues: CAISKYSNQPQHF. DNA of the CDR3: TGTGCCATCAGTAAATATAGCAATCAGCCCCAGCATTTT.

There are a few counts of this clonotype. The V call is TRBV12-3 or TRBV12-4, the J call TRBJ2-5; TRBD2 aligns across 10 bases. This CDR3 contains 16 residues. Germline trimming cut 6 bases from V and 5 bases from J; bases unmatched to any gene: 12. CDR3 sequence reads: CASRLGTSVLRETQYF. The CDR3 DNA sequence: TGTGCCAGCAGACTTGGGACTAGCGTTTTGCGGGAGACCCAGTACTTC.

This clonotype was seen a few times. The rearrangement links TRBV29-1 to TRBJ2-3, with a tentative D call TRBD1 (6 bases). Per germline, CDR1 SQVTM and CDR2 ANQGSEA. V lost 8 bases and J lost 4, with 10 bases in between. The CDR3 is 11 residues long. The CDR3, as DNA: TGCAGCACAGGGACCGCAGATACGCAGTATTTT. It specifies CSTGTADTQYF.

The chain recombines TRBV7-3 with TRBJ2-3; no definite D call. The CDR3 loop spans 13 amino acids. The germline V gene encodes CDR1 SGHTA and CDR2 FQGTGA. Trimming left V 4 bases short and J 9 bases short, with 14 bases between. The CDR3 nucleotides read TGTGCCAGCAGCTCCCACCTCACTGAAACGCAGTATTTT. It encodes CASSSHLTETQYF.

This clonotype has only a few counts. The rearrangement joins TRBV7-9 to TRBJ2-2; tentative D call: TRBD1 (5 bases). The CDR3 runs to 15 residues. V was pared by 2 bases and J by 1 base, with 8 bases between. The germline CDR1 and CDR2 sequences are SEHNR and FQNEAQ (reference sequence). The CDR3 reads CASSLLTGNTGELFF. CDR3 DNA: TGTGCCAGCAGCTTATTAACAGGGAACACCGGGGAGCTGTTTTTT.

This clonotype showed up just a few times. The V call is TRBV20-1, the J call TRBJ2-1; 11 nucleotides align to TRBD2. After removal of 6 bases from V and 7 bases from J, the junction contained 8 bases not matched to a gene. The CDR3 extends over 14 amino acids. Germline assignment: CDR1 DFQATT and CDR2 SNEGSKA (reference sequence). The CDR3, as DNA: TGCAGTGCCTTAGCGGGGGGGCCAAGGAATGAGCAGTTCTTC. This sequence encodes CSALAGGPRNEQFF.

This clonotype was seen more than once but under ten times. The chain employs TRBV7-2 and TRBJ1-5; D is ambiguous. Looked up from germline, CDR1 is SGHTA and CDR2 is FQGNSA. CDR3 length: 15 amino acids. Between the trimmed V and J ends, which lost 3 bases and 0 bases, there was a span of 9 bases. CDR3 loop: CASSLADYSNQPQHF. The CDR3 DNA sequence: TGTGCCAGCAGCTTGGCAGACTATAGCAATCAGCCCCAGCATTTT.

In this sample, this clonotype turned up once. The chain has TRBV3-1 and TRBJ2-7; 8 nucleotides line up with TRBD1. V was pared by 3 bases and J by 4 bases, with 11 bases of the junction left unmatched. The germline CDR1 and CDR2 sequences are LGHDT and YNNKEL (reference sequence). There are 16 residues in the CDR3. CDR3 residues: CASSQRQGIRLYEQYF. The CDR3 nucleotides read TGTGCCAGCAGCCAGCGACAGGGGATCCGATTGTACGAGCAGTACTTC.

The V gene is TRBV4-3, the J gene TRBJ2-1, with D possibly being TRBD1 (6 bases). The CDR3 consists of 16 residues. The V end lost 1 base, the J end lost 3 bases, and 13 bases lay between the germline ends. CDR1 is LGHNA and CDR2 is YSLEER in the germline V gene. CDR3 coding DNA: TGCGCCAGCAGCCAAGCTGTGGGACACCTCTACAATGAGCAGTTCTTC. Amino acid sequence: CASSQAVGHLYNEQFF.

This clonotype came up a few times. The rearrangement uses TRBV7-7 and TRBJ1-1; 8 nucleotides line up with TRBD1. The V and J ends lost 3 bases and 4 bases, in that order; junction bases with no gene match: 13. The germline gives CDR1 SSHAT, CDR2 FNYEAQ (reference sequence). CDR3 length: 17 residues. The CDR3 DNA follows: TGTGCCAGCAGCTTGGGCGCAGGGGAACAGGGGGTCACTGAAGCTTTCTTT. Its protein product is CASSLGAGEQGVTEAFF.

CDR3 nucleotide sequence: TGTGCCAGCAGTGAGGGACTGGCCTCCGGATCGCAGTATTTT. This codes for CASSEGLASGSQYF. The rearrangement uses TRBV27 and TRBJ2-3, with D perhaps TRBD2 (6 bases). Between the trimmed V and J ends, which lost 5 bases and 10 bases, there was a span of 19 bases. Germline V gives CDR1 MNHEY, CDR2 SMNVEV (reference sequence). The CDR3 extends over 14 amino acids.

The rearrangement links TRBV2 to TRBJ2-7; TRBD1 or TRBD2 may be the D gene (5 bases each). V was cut by 6 bases and J by 4 bases, with 10 bases left in between. This CDR3 has 12 residues. Germline loops: CDR1 SNHLY, CDR2 FYNNEI. Here the CDR3 DNA reads TGTGCCAGCAGGGGGGATGGGTACGAGCAGTACTTC. It specifies CASRGDGYEQYF.

This clonotype was recorded many times. The chain recombines TRBV7-2 with TRBJ2-5; 10 bases match TRBD2. This CDR3 contains 15 residues. Unmatched junction bases numbered 8, after V lost 8 bases and J lost 2 bases. Germline CDR1 and CDR2: SGHTA and FQGNSA. DNA for the CDR3: TGTGCCAGCTTGAGTCAGCGGGGGGGGCAAGAGACCCAGTACTTC. Translation: CASLSQRGGQETQYF.

J is TRBJ1-2 and V is TRBV7-2, with a tentative D call TRBD1 (5 bases). The CDR3 runs 14 residues. Germline-derived CDR1 and CDR2 are SGHTA and FQGNSA. V lost 1 base and J lost 7, with 13 bases in between. CDR3 sequence (DNA): TGTGCCAGCAGCTTAGTGTCGCAGGGAGGTGGCTACACCTTC. Translating gives CASSLVSQGGGYTF.

The chain couples TRBV28 to TRBJ2-2; tentatively, D is TRBD1 (5 bases). This CDR3 has 13 residues. V was shortened by 2 bases and J by 6 bases, with 7 bases between the two germline ends. Germline V gene data show CDR1 as MDHEN and CDR2 as SYDVKM. The CDR3 region is CASSLQGSGELFF. DNA for the CDR3: TGTGCCAGCAGTTTACAGGGCTCCGGGGAGCTGTTTTTT.

This clonotype was seen many times. The V gene is TRBV7-8, the J gene TRBJ2-1; D possibly matches TRBD1 or TRBD2 (6 bases each). CDR1 and CDR2 from the germline V gene are SGHVS and FQNEAQ. V dropped 5 bases and J dropped 5 bases, with 19 bases sitting between them. The CDR3 covers 16 residues. The CDR3 is CASSREGGMVNNEQFF. In nucleotides, the CDR3 is TGTGCCAGCAGCCGAGAGGGGGGTATGGTGAACAATGAGCAGTTCTTC.

This clonotype was counted between two and nine times. J is TRBJ2-1 and V is TRBV7-2; D possibly corresponds to TRBD1 (6 bases). The CDR3 is 16 residues long. V lost 2 bases to trimming and J lost 2 bases, with 13 bases between them. Germline CDR1 SGHTA, CDR2 FQGNSA. The CDR3 nucleotides are TGTGCCAGCAGCTTAACCGGGACACTAGCCTACAATGAGCAGTTCTTC. Translating gives CASSLTGTLAYNEQFF.

The chain links TRBV15 to TRBJ1-3; D is ambiguous. V lost 1 base and J lost 0, with 7 bases in between. This CDR3 is built from 15 residues. Germline CDR1 LNHNV, CDR2 YYDKDF (reference sequence). The CDR3 bases are TGTGCCACCAGCAGAGGAGGATACTCTGGAAACACCATATATTTT. This sequence encodes CATSRGGYSGNTIYF. Drawing the rest from reference TRBV15 and TRBJ1-3, the complete variable domain is DAMVIQNPRYQVTQFGKPVTLSCSQTLNHNVMYWYQQKSSQAPKLLFHYYDKDFNNEADTPDNFQSRRPNTSFCFLDIRSPGLGDTAMYLCATSRGGYSGNTIYFGEGSWLTVV.

This sequence joins TRBV4-1 and TRBJ1-1; tentative D call: TRBD1 (6 bases). The V and J ends lost 4 bases and 11 bases respectively, with 20 bases between them. CDR3 size: 14 residues. Germline values: CDR1 MGHRA, CDR2 YSYEKL. This CDR3 reads CASSPTGMLSVAFF. The CDR3 nucleotides are TGCGCCAGCAGCCCGACAGGTATGCTTTCGGTGGCTTTCTTT.

A few counts support this clonotype. The genes are TRBV7-2 and TRBJ2-3; D is possibly TRBD2 (6 bases). Trimming removed 4 bases from V and 10 bases from J, with 9 bases in between. This CDR3 has 11 amino acids. Germline V gene data show CDR1 as SGHTA and CDR2 as FQGNSA. The DNA of the CDR3 is TGTGCCAGCAGCTCTAGCGTTCCGCAGTATTTT. Encoded protein: CASSSSVPQYF.

In this sample, this clonotype turned up a few times. The chain joins TRBV24-1 to TRBJ2-7, with D perhaps TRBD1 (5 bases). The ends were cut back, 4 bases at V and 6 bases at J, with 15 bases in the middle. Germline CDR1 KGHDR, CDR2 SFDVKD. The CDR3 is 14 amino acids. CDR3 in DNA: TGTGCCACCAGTGAGGTTTGGGGCGATAGCGAGCAGTACGTC. This codes for CATSEVWGDSEQYV.

V is TRBV7-9 and J is TRBJ1-5, with TRBD1 matching over 12 bases. J gave up 6 bases and V 5 bases, and 8 bases lay outside the gene matches. The CDR3 is 16 residues long. The germline CDR1 and CDR2 sequences are SEHNR and FQNEAQ (reference sequence). The CDR3 nucleotides read TGTGCCAGCAGCAGTTCCGGGACAGGGGGCCCTCAGCCCCAGCATTTT. Protein sequence: CASSSSGTGGPQPQHF.

The V gene is TRBV20-1, the J gene TRBJ2-7; 8 bases match TRBD2. J lost 3 bases, V lost 0 bases, and 10 bases had no gene match. The CDR3 runs to 16 residues. From germline, CDR1 is DFQATT and CDR2 SNEGSKA (reference sequence). CDR3: CSARDAGGPPNYEQYF. The CDR3 DNA reads as TGCAGTGCTAGAGATGCGGGGGGTCCCCCTAACTACGAGCAGTACTTC.

This clonotype showed up just a few times. CDR3 loop: CASIRGGNNEKLFF. The CDR3 DNA follows: TGTGCCAGCATAAGGGGCGGGAATAATGAAAAACTGTTTTTT. V is TRBV28 and J is TRBJ1-4; TRBD1 might be the D (5 bases). The CDR3 has 14 amino acids. Germline V CDR1 and CDR2: MDHEN, SYDVKM. V was cut by 7 bases and J by 4 bases, with 13 bases left in between.

This clonotype appeared a few times. V gene TRBV20-1 combines with J gene TRBJ2-5; weak D call: TRBD2 (5 bases). Trimming removed 0 bases from V and 5 bases from J, with 16 bases in between. The germline V gene has CDR1 DFQATT and CDR2 SNEGSKA (reference sequence). The CDR3 is 15 residues long. For the CDR3, the DNA is TGCAGTGCTAGAGATCTAGCCGGCTTGGAGGAGACCCAGTACTTC. It encodes CSARDLAGLEETQYF.